These T cell receptor beta chains were read from a single sample in a study of T-cell reconstitution after alpha-beta-depleted transplantation in children. One entry per CDR3 protein, called by TCRdb with MiXCR from the PCR reads. The sample carries 170,000 or so distinct CDR3 sequences, approximately 7% recorded once. Sequenced here: PBMCs from the stem cell graft donor, sampled from the stem cell graft. All receptors come from a human donor who donated a stem cell graft to a child with Wiskott-Aldrich syndrome. Both conserved end residues are part of each CDR3. The D gene is left open where the match is weak. Only some rows state a clone size, as once, few, many or a class for expanded clones.

abundance,v_gene,d_gene,j_gene,CDR3nt,CDR3aa
many,TRBV12-3/TRBV12-4,TRBD2,TRBJ2-5,TGTGCCAGCAGTCGCTATAGCGGGAGGTCCCAAGAGACCCAGTACTTC,CASSRYSGRSQETQYF
-,TRBV19,TRBD1,TRBJ2-7,TGTGCCACAACCCCGGGACAGGGAATTGGCTACGAGCAGTACTTC,CATTPGQGIGYEQYF
many,TRBV10-3,-,TRBJ1-1,TGTGCCATCAGTGAGGACAACTTGAACACTGAAGCTTTCTTT,CAISEDNLNTEAFF
many,TRBV7-2,TRBD2,TRBJ2-7,TGTGCCAGCAGCTTAACGTTTAGCGGGGGGGGGTACGAGCAGTACTTC,CASSLTFSGGGYEQYF
-,TRBV2,-,TRBJ2-1,TGTGCCAGCAGTGTTCGGGGCAGGGACAATGAGCAGTTCTTC,CASSVRGRDNEQFF
-,TRBV24-1,-,TRBJ2-6,TGTGCCACCAGTGAGGGACCCTTATTATCTGGGGCCAACGTCCTGACTTTC,CATSEGPLLSGANVLTF
many,TRBV18,-,TRBJ2-4,TGTGCCAGCTCACCGATTCGCGGGAAGGGGGCCAAAAACATTCAGTACTTC,CASSPIRGKGAKNIQYF
many,TRBV5-1,TRBD1,TRBJ2-3,TGCGCCAGCAGCTTGGTTCCAGGGGGCGCGTGGAGCACAGATACGCAGTATTTT,CASSLVPGGAWSTDTQYF
many,TRBV4-3,-,TRBJ2-5,TGCGCCAGCAGCCAAGATAGTTTGGGGGAGACCCAGTACTTC,CASSQDSLGETQYF
many,TRBV12-3/TRBV12-4,-,TRBJ1-1,TGTGCCAGCAGCCCCGGCACTGAAGCTTTCTTT,CASSPGTEAFF
-,TRBV5-1,-,TRBJ1-1,TGCGCCAGCGGCTCGGCAGGGATGACTGAAGCTTTCTTT,CASGSAGMTEAFF
many,TRBV12-3/TRBV12-4,-,TRBJ2-5,TGTGCCAGCAGTTTCGGGGCAGAGACCCAGTACTTC,CASSFGAETQYF
many,TRBV5-1,-,TRBJ2-3,TGCGCCAGCAGCGAATACGGGACTTCGGGGTTCACAGATACGCAGTATTTT,CASSEYGTSGFTDTQYF
many,TRBV24-1,TRBD2,TRBJ2-5,TGTGCCACCAGTGACCAGACTAGCGGGGGGGAGACCCAGTACTTC,CATSDQTSGGETQYF
many,TRBV7-7,-,TRBJ2-7,TGTGCCAGCAGCTTAGAGCCAGGACCCGAGCAGTACTTC,CASSLEPGPEQYF
many,TRBV12-3/TRBV12-4,TRBD1,TRBJ1-1,TGTGCCAGCAATAGGGACAGAGGGACTGAAGCTTTCTTT,CASNRDRGTEAFF
few,TRBV12-3/TRBV12-4,-,TRBJ2-4,TGTGCCAGCAGCCCCACGGCCAAAAACATTCAGTACTTC,CASSPTAKNIQYF
-,TRBV27,-,TRBJ2-1,TGTGCCAGCATAGGCGGTTACAATGAGCAGTTCTTC,CASIGGYNEQFF
-,TRBV12-3/TRBV12-4,-,TRBJ2-7,TGTGCCAGCAGTCAAGAGATAGTCGGGGGCACCTACGAGCAGTACTTC,CASSQEIVGGTYEQYF
many,TRBV12-3/TRBV12-4,TRBD1,TRBJ1-1,TGTGCCAGCAGTTCCCCTGGAGGACAGGGGCCTGAAGCTTTCTTT,CASSSPGGQGPEAFF
many,TRBV4-3,-,TRBJ1-1,TGCGCCAGCAGCCAAGATCTTGCGGGTATGAACACTGAAGCTTTCTTT,CASSQDLAGMNTEAFF
many,TRBV29-1,-,TRBJ2-1,TGCAGCGTCGCCGAGGGTTACAATGAGCAGTTCTTC,CSVAEGYNEQFF
few,TRBV29-1,-,TRBJ2-7,TGCAGCGTTGTAAAGGGTAACTCCTACGAGCAGTACTTC,CSVVKGNSYEQYF
few,TRBV7-2,TRBD1,TRBJ1-2,TGTGCCAGCAGCTTAAGTAGCGCAGGGGGTTTTTCTGGCTACACCTTC,CASSLSSAGGFSGYTF
many,TRBV24-1,-,TRBJ1-5,TGTGCCACCAGTGATTTAACCATCAATCAGCCCCAGCATTTT,CATSDLTINQPQHF
many,TRBV6-1,-,TRBJ1-1,TGTGCCAGCAGTGTACAGGCGAACACTGAAGCTTTCTTT,CASSVQANTEAFF
many,TRBV5-1,-,TRBJ1-2,TGCGCCAGCAGCTTGGGCAGCACGTATGGCTACACCTTC,CASSLGSTYGYTF
many,TRBV27,-,TRBJ2-7,TGTGCCAGCAGAGAAAGGGGGGACGAGCAGTACTTC,CASRERGDEQYF
many,TRBV25-1,-,TRBJ1-2,TGTGCCAGCAGTGAATGGGACGGCTATGGCTACACCTTC,CASSEWDGYGYTF
many,TRBV20-1,-,TRBJ2-5,TGCAGTGCTAGATCTGGGAAGGAGACCCAGTACTTC,CSARSGKETQYF
-,TRBV3-1,TRBD2,TRBJ2-1,TGTGCCAGCAGCCACTCGGCGGGAGCCTATGAGCAGTTCTTC,CASSHSAGAYEQFF
many,TRBV20-1,-,TRBJ1-6,TGCAGTGCTAGGGACAGCCAATATAATTCACCCCTCCACTTT,CSARDSQYNSPLHF
many,TRBV12-3/TRBV12-4,TRBD2,TRBJ2-1,TGTGCCAGCAGTTTAGTTAGCGGGGTACCCTACAATGAGCAGTTCTTC,CASSLVSGVPYNEQFF
many,TRBV11-3,TRBD1,TRBJ1-1,TGTGCCAGCAAGATCCGGGACAGCCCGAACACTGAAGCTTTCTTT,CASKIRDSPNTEAFF
many,TRBV12-3/TRBV12-4,TRBD1,TRBJ1-6,TGTGCCAGCAGTGCTAGACAGGGTTCACCCCTCCACTTT,CASSARQGSPLHF
-,TRBV5-1,TRBD1,TRBJ2-3,TGCGCCAGCAGCGACAGGGCCCACTCTAGCACAGATACGCAGTATTTT,CASSDRAHSSTDTQYF
many,TRBV20-1,TRBD2,TRBJ2-1,TGCAGTGCCAGACTAGCGGGAGTGGTCAATGAGCAGTTCTTC,CSARLAGVVNEQFF